These 32 T cell receptor beta chains came from one sample sequenced in a study of technical replicates of blood from several donors. The protocol was immunoSEQ multiplex PCR, while the TCRdb copy is restricted to in-frame clones and leaves out a portion. Of roughly 76,000 clones in the sample, 70% to 90% are singletons; the top ten hold roughly 4.8%. Sequencing was carried out using PBMCs. The origin of the receptors is a human donor in good health. Some clones in this sample may be carry-over from other donors' samples.

The chain recombines TRBV6-5 with TRBJ2-1; TRBD1 might be the D (5 bases). V was cut by 0 bases and J by 6 bases, with 9 bases left in between. Germline V CDR1 and CDR2: MNHEY, SVGAGI. CDR3 length equals 14 residues. CDR3 loop: CASSYSRQGNEQFF. Written as DNA, the CDR3 is TGTGCCAGCAGTTACTCGCGGCAGGGCAATGAGCAGTTCTTC.

The chain recombines TRBV6-4 with TRBJ2-7; D is perhaps TRBD1 (8 bases). From germline, CDR1 is MRHNA and CDR2 SNTAGT. The CDR3 loop spans 20 amino acids. Trimming pared 6 bases from V and 5 bases from J, leaving 35 bases between. The CDR3 bases are TGTGCCAGCAGACACCAGGAGGACAGGGTCAAGGGGGGGGATTCACACGAGCAGTACTTC. As protein: CASRHQEDRVKGGDSHEQYF.

The chain is built from TRBV29-1 and TRBJ1-1; 7 nucleotides line up with TRBD1. The trim removed 6 bases at V and 1 base at J, leaving 2 bases unmatched. CDR1 and CDR2 (germline): SQVTM, ANQGSEA. CDR3 length: 12 amino acids. The CDR3 DNA follows: TGCAGCGTGGGGGACAGGAACACTGAAGCTTTCTTT. Its protein is CSVGDRNTEAFF.

V usage is TRBV6-5 and J usage is TRBJ1-2; the D gene is possibly TRBD1 (6 bases). This CDR3 spans 16 amino acids. Germline V gene sequence: CDR1 MNHEY, CDR2 SVGAGI. Trimming removed 4 bases from V and 8 bases from J, with 23 bases in between. The DNA for the CDR3 is TGTGCCAGCAGTTCAAAAAGGATACAGGGAGCGCGCGGCTACACCTTC. Its protein product is CASSSKRIQGARGYTF.

The chain carries TRBV9 and TRBJ2-2; a possible D gene is TRBD2 (5 bases). Trimming took off 6 bases at V and 0 bases at J, with 12 bases between the two ends. This CDR3 is built from 15 residues. The germline gives CDR1 SGDLS, CDR2 YYNGEE. The CDR3 DNA reads as TGTGCCAGCACCACTAGTGTCACGAACACCGGGGAGCTGTTTTTT. Amino acid sequence: CASTTSVTNTGELFF. Full variable domain (rest looked up from reference TRBV9 and TRBJ2-2): DSGVTQTPKHLITATGQRVTLRCSPRSGDLSVYWYQQSLDQGLQFLIQYYNGEERAKGNILERFSAQQFPDLHSELNLSSLELGDSALYFCASTTSVTNTGELFFGEGSRLTVL.

CDR3 residues: CAIGRPSSYEQYF. The CDR3 DNA sequence: TGTGCCATCGGTAGGCCTAGCTCCTACGAGCAGTACTTC. The V and J genes are TRBV10-3 and TRBJ2-7; D remains ambiguous. This CDR3 has 13 amino acids. In germline, CDR1 is ENHRY, CDR2 SYGVKD. Trimming stripped 8 bases from V and 0 bases from J, with 11 bases between.

Only one count was recorded for this clone. The chain couples TRBV27 to TRBJ1-1; maybe TRBD1 (5 bases). The ends were cut back, 3 bases at V and 5 bases at J, with 10 bases in the middle. The CDR3 length is 13 residues. From germline, CDR1 is MNHEY and CDR2 SMNVEV (reference sequence). The CDR3 DNA follows: TGTGCCAGCAGTTTTAATGGGGGGACTGAAGCTTTCTTT. This translates into CASSFNGGTEAFF.

This clone was picked up one time. The CDR3 loop reads CASRPQGVFGYTF. The CDR3 nucleotides are TGTGCCAGCAGACCGCAGGGGGTTTTTGGCTACACCTTC. This chain connects TRBV6-5 to TRBJ1-2, with 7 bases identical to TRBD1. V trimming: 6 bases; J trimming: 7 bases; junction bases outside the gene matches: 8. This CDR3 is 13 amino acids long. Germline values: CDR1 MNHEY, CDR2 SVGAGI.

The genes are TRBV4-1 and TRBJ2-3; the match to TRBD2 covers 11 bases. The ends lost 4 bases at V and 6 bases at J; junction bases unmatched: 6. The CDR3 has 15 residues. Germline lookup yields CDR1 MGHRA and CDR2 YSYEKL. Here the CDR3 reads CASSLTSGTGDTQYF. For the CDR3, the DNA is TGCGCCAGCAGCCTGACTAGCGGGACGGGGGATACGCAGTATTTT.

The chain links TRBV19 to TRBJ2-7; weak D call: TRBD1 (5 bases). Germline CDR1 LNHDA, CDR2 SQIVND (reference sequence). CDR3 size: 14 residues. Trimming left V 1 base short and J 4 bases short, with 11 bases between. The CDR3 nucleotides are TGTGCCAGTAGTATAGCATCAGGGTTTTACGAGCAGTACTTC. This codes for CASSIASGFYEQYF.

This clone was seen once. The J gene is TRBJ2-7, the V gene TRBV5-5; maybe TRBD2 (7 bases). The ends were cut back, 4 bases at V and 6 bases at J, with 11 bases in the middle. CDR1 is SGHKS, CDR2 YYEKEE, per germline (reference sequence). There are 12 residues in the CDR3. The CDR3, as DNA: TGTGCCAGCAGCAACAGGGAGGGCGAGCAGTACTTC. Protein sequence: CASSNREGEQYF.

CDR3 loop: CASSLDPGQVENQPQHF. The CDR3 region has the DNA TGTGCCAGCAGCTTAGACCCGGGACAGGTGGAGAATCAGCCCCAGCATTTT. This sequence joins TRBV7-8 and TRBJ1-5; 8 nucleotides line up with TRBD1. This CDR3 spans 17 amino acids. Germline V gives CDR1 SGHVS, CDR2 FQNEAQ. V lost 1 base and J lost 4; bases outside the gene matches: 9.

This rearrangement joins TRBV6-1 to TRBJ1-2; D may be TRBD1 (5 bases). Trimming cost V 6 bases and J 8 bases, with 13 bases left between them. CDR1 and CDR2 (germline): MNHNS, SASEGT. The CDR3 is made up of 12 amino acids. Written as DNA, the CDR3 is TGTGCCAGCAGCCTCTCAGGGTTGGGCTACACCTTC. Protein: CASSLSGLGYTF.

This clone was recorded only once. This chain links TRBV5-3 with TRBJ1-3; D gene uncertain. TRBV5-3 is an open reading frame, and its role is uncertain. V gave up 10 bases and J gave up 5 bases, with 19 bases separating them. This CDR3 contains 14 residues. The CDR3 loop reads CAQNLGAGRNTIYF. Written as DNA, the CDR3 is TGTGCCCAGAATTTGGGTGCCGGGAGAAACACCATATATTTT.

This chain connects TRBV11-2 to TRBJ2-5, with D uncertain. Trimming took 2 bases from V and 5 from J, leaving 3 bases between them. The CDR3 runs 11 residues. Germline lookup yields CDR1 SGHAT and CDR2 FQNNGV. This CDR3 reads CASSLSETQYF. Written as DNA, the CDR3 is TGTGCCAGCAGCTTATCTGAGACCCAGTACTTC. The full variable domain, completed using reference TRBV11-2 and TRBJ2-5, is EAGVAQSPRYKIIEKRQSVAFWCNPISGHATLYWYQQILGQGPKLLIQFQNNGVVDDSQLPKDRFSAERLKGVDSTLKIQPAKLEDSAVYLCASSLSETQYFGPGTRLLVL.

V and J are TRBV4-3 and TRBJ1-1; perhaps TRBD1 as D (6 bases). Per germline, CDR1 LGHNA and CDR2 YSLEER. This CDR3 is built from 16 residues. The germline V and J ends were trimmed by 0 bases and 10 bases, with 21 bases remaining between them. As DNA, the CDR3 is TGCGCCAGCAGCCAAGATTTGCAACGGGGGGCCGCTGGAGCTTTCTTT. Protein: CASSQDLQRGAAGAFF.

This clone was seen once. The V call is TRBV6-5, the J call TRBJ1-5; 7 bases are a match to TRBD1. Per the germline V gene, CDR1 is MNHEY and CDR2 is SVGAGI. This CDR3 comprises 15 residues. V lost 5 bases to trimming and J lost 0 bases; unmatched junction nucleotides: 4. The CDR3 sequence: CASSADRISNQPQHF. CDR3 coding DNA: TGTGCCAGCAGTGCGGACAGGATTAGCAATCAGCCCCAGCATTTT.

The chain couples TRBV2 to TRBJ2-2; 11 nucleotides align to TRBD2. The CDR3 is 19 amino acids. After removal of 2 bases from V and 1 base from J, the junction contained 9 bases not matched to a gene. The germline CDR1 and CDR2 sequences are SNHLY and FYNNEI. The CDR3 coding sequence is TGTGCCAGCAGTGAATTTGCGGCTAGCGGGGGGTTGAACACCGGGGAGCTGTTTTTT. It translates to CASSEFAASGGLNTGELFF.

This rearrangement joins TRBV5-4 to TRBJ2-2; D perhaps matches TRBD1 (5 bases). CDR1 SGHNT and CDR2 YYREEE come from the germline V gene (reference sequence). The CDR3 spans 14 residues. Trimming removed 2 bases at V and 7 bases at J, with 12 bases between. The CDR3 reads CASSFPGWGGELFF. The CDR3 DNA is TGTGCCAGCAGCTTTCCAGGGTGGGGCGGGGAGCTGTTTTTT.

This chain uses TRBV20-1 with TRBJ1-1, with D perhaps TRBD1 (5 bases). This CDR3 contains 11 residues. The V and J ends lost 6 bases and 7 bases respectively, with 12 bases between them. Germline CDR1 and CDR2: DFQATT and SNEGSKA (reference sequence). CDR3 sequence: CSARPGLEAFF. The CDR3 DNA reads as TGCAGTGCCAGGCCAGGGCTTGAAGCTTTCTTT.

This rearrangement joins TRBV4-3 to TRBJ2-7, with TRBD2 matching over 8 bases. CDR1 and CDR2 from the germline V gene are LGHNA and YSLEER. The length of the CDR3 is 15 residues. The ends lost 4 bases at V and 3 bases at J; junction bases unmatched: 8. The CDR3, as DNA: TGCGCCAGCAGCCCCACTGCGGGGGGCTTCTACGAGCAGTACTTC. Protein sequence: CASSPTAGGFYEQYF.

This chain uses TRBV6-6 with TRBJ2-1; maybe TRBD1 (6 bases). Germline CDR1 and CDR2: MNHNY and SVGAGI (reference sequence). The ends were cut back, 0 bases at V and 15 bases at J, with 9 bases in the middle. This CDR3 contains 11 residues. The CDR3 spells CASSYSRGWFF. The CDR3 nucleotides are TGTGCCAGCAGTTACTCCAGGGGATGGTTCTTC.

The J gene is TRBJ2-5, the V gene TRBV19, with a weak D call TRBD2 (6 bases). This CDR3 is 17 amino acids long. CDR1 is LNHDA, CDR2 SQIVND, per germline (reference sequence). The germline V and J ends were trimmed by 3 bases and 2 bases, with 19 bases remaining between them. The CDR3 region has the DNA TGTGCCAGTAGTATGACGGGGCGGGGCCGCTCTCAAGAGACCCAGTACTTC. Encoded protein: CASSMTGRGRSQETQYF.

V usage is TRBV29-1 and J usage is TRBJ1-1; the match to TRBD1 covers 7 bases. Germline CDR1 is SQVTM and CDR2 is ANQGSEA. This CDR3 comprises 12 residues. V shed 4 bases and J 4 bases; nucleotides not matched to a gene: 3. The CDR3 region has the DNA TGCAGCGTTGTTCCAGGGGGCACTGAAGCTTTCTTT. It encodes CSVVPGGTEAFF.

The chain links TRBV13 to TRBJ2-3; D possibly corresponds to TRBD2 (5 bases). Germline loops: CDR1 PRHDT, CDR2 FYEKMQ (reference sequence). The CDR3 is 15 amino acids. Trimming took 5 bases from V and 0 from J, leaving 12 bases between them. The CDR3 reads CASSRGPLSTDTQYF. The DNA for the CDR3 is TGTGCCAGCAGCCGCGGGCCCCTTAGCACAGATACGCAGTATTTT.

Sample share makes this clone medium-sized. One end of the junction is discordant with germline, which a read error may explain. The J gene is TRBJ1-6, the V gene TRBV5-1, with D maybe TRBD1 (5 bases). Germline values: CDR1 SGHRS, CDR2 YFSETQ. This CDR3 is 14 amino acids long. Written as DNA, the CDR3 is TGCGCCAGCAGTTTGGCCGGGGGTTATTCACCCCTCCACTTT. Protein product: CASSLAGGYSPLHF.

This chain joins TRBV5-6 and TRBJ2-3, with 11 bases aligning to TRBD2. Germline V CDR1 and CDR2: SGHDT, YYEEEE. The V and J ends lost 0 bases and 4 bases, in that order; junction bases with no gene match: 1. The CDR3 sequence is 15 residues long. The CDR3 spells CASSLGLAGPDTQYF. CDR3 nucleotides: TGTGCCAGCAGCTTGGGACTAGCGGGGCCAGATACGCAGTATTTT.

The V gene is TRBV30, the J gene TRBJ2-2; 8 bases align to TRBD1. With 2 bases clipped from V and 7 bases from J, the junction kept 9 bases outside the gene matches. Germline assignment: CDR1 GTSNPN and CDR2 SVGIG (reference sequence). The length of the CDR3 is 15 residues. CDR3 in amino acids: CAWSPMDREVGELFF. The CDR3 DNA is TGTGCCTGGAGTCCCATGGACAGGGAGGTCGGGGAGCTGTTTTTT.

This clone was observed many times. The CDR3 protein is CASSLEASGGLDEQFF. The CDR3 nucleotides are TGTGCCAGCAGCTTAGAGGCTAGCGGGGGCCTGGATGAGCAGTTCTTC. This chain uses TRBV11-3 with TRBJ2-1; 10 nucleotides match TRBD2. With 0 bases clipped from V and 8 bases from J, the junction kept 7 bases outside the gene matches. Per germline, CDR1 SGHNT and CDR2 YENEEA. CDR3 length: 16 residues.

This chain joins TRBV7-3 and TRBJ1-2, with 10 positions matching TRBD1. Germline V CDR1 and CDR2: SGHTA, FQGTGA. The J segment lost 8 bases and the V segment lost 6 bases, leaving 9 bases of the junction unmatched. The CDR3 covers 14 residues. The CDR3 nucleotides are TGTGCCAGCAGTGAGACAGGGGGCGAGCGCGGCTACACCTTC. Its protein product is CASSETGGERGYTF.

This chain uses TRBV29-1 with TRBJ2-3, with 10 nucleotides matching TRBD2. There are 15 residues in the CDR3. J lost 5 bases, V lost 1 base, and 6 bases had no gene match. Germline CDR1 is SQVTM and CDR2 is ANQGSEA. In DNA form, the CDR3 reads TGCAGCGTTGAAGTACTAGCGGGATGGGTAGATACGCAGTATTTT. Amino acids: CSVEVLAGWVDTQYF.

This chain uses TRBV27 with TRBJ1-6; D perhaps matches TRBD1 (6 bases). Germline CDR1 is MNHEY and CDR2 is SMNVEV (reference sequence). The CDR3 length is 14 residues. Trimming pared 5 bases from V and 9 bases from J, leaving 14 bases between. CDR3 sequence: CASSPGGQVSPLHF. CDR3 sequence (DNA): TGTGCCAGCAGTCCCGGGGGGCAGGTTTCACCCCTCCACTTT.